The rows below give T cell receptor beta chains drawn from one sample of a study of chemoradiotherapy in HPV16-positive cancers. Generated by immunoSEQ multiplex PCR, the TCRdb table keeps only in-frame clones and is missing some. The data contain around 1,500 clones, roughly 70% of them singletons. This specimen consisted of tumor tissue, obtained from a patient who underwent chemoradiotherapy. The receptors shown here come from a human donor with HPV-associated anogenital cancer. CDR3s include the opening cysteine and the closing phenylalanine or tryptophan. D genes are given only for firm matches. Some rows have no size entry. The others give once, few or many, or a class for an expanded clone.

>TRBV30|once|TRBJ2-1|TRBD2
CAWSVDSGRYNEQFF
TGTGCCTGGAGTGTGGATAGCGGGAGGTACAATGAGCAGTTCTTC
>TRBV10-3|.|TRBJ2-3|.
CAISNHSSTDTQYF
TGTGCCATCAGTAATCACTCCTCCACAGATACGCAGTATTTT
>TRBV5-1|.|TRBJ1-1|.
CASSLRGPGGTEAFF
TGCGCCAGCAGCCTCAGAGGCCCCGGCGGCACTGAAGCTTTCTTT
>TRBV7-2|.|TRBJ2-1|TRBD2
CASSLDSGLAGTKRFF
TGTGCCAGCAGCTTGGACAGCGGACTAGCGGGAACGAAAAGGTTCTTC
>TRBV2|.|TRBJ1-1|TRBD1
CASSQRQGMNTEAFF
TGTGCCAGCAGTCAGAGACAGGGTATGAACACTGAAGCTTTCTTT
>TRBV27|.|TRBJ1-1|.
CASSLAGGTGTEAFF
TGTGCCAGCAGTTTAGCCGGGGGCACGGGCACTGAAGCTTTCTTT
>TRBV7-8|.|TRBJ2-7|.
CASSLGLAGYEQYF
TGTGCCAGCAGCTTAGGGCTCGCGGGCTACGAGCAGTACTTC
>TRBV5-4|.|TRBJ2-3|.
CASSLTFGDTQYF
TGTGCCAGCAGCCTTACTTTCGGGGATACGCAGTATTTT
>TRBV7-2|few|TRBJ2-3|.
CASSLDGPLDTQYF
TGTGCCAGCAGCTTAGATGGCCCTCTCGATACGCAGTATTTT
>TRBV14|.|TRBJ1-2|TRBD1
CASSQDGTALYGYTF
TGTGCCAGCAGCCAAGATGGGACAGCACTCTATGGCTACACCTTC
>TRBV29-1|.|TRBJ2-3|TRBD1
CSVVGTADTQYF
TGCAGCGTTGTAGGGACAGCAGATACGCAGTATTTT
>TRBV30|.|TRBJ2-7|.
CAWEGGTSYEQYF
TGTGCCTGGGAGGGGGGGACCTCCTACGAGCAGTACTTC
>TRBV28|large|TRBJ1-5|.
CASSFRHSNQPQHF
TGTGCCAGCAGTTTCCGACATAGCAATCAGCCCCAGCATTTT
>TRBV25-1|.|TRBJ1-1|.
CASRRTESYTEAFF
TGTGCCAGCAGGCGGACGGAGAGCTACACTGAAGCTTTCTTT
>TRBV7-2|.|TRBJ2-7|TRBD2
CASSLGGLAGALGEQYF
TGTGCCAGCAGCTTAGGGGGACTAGCGGGGGCCCTTGGCGAGCAGTACTTC
>TRBV5-1|.|TRBJ1-1|.
CASSFDGGNTEAFF
TGCGCCAGCAGCTTCGACGGGGGGAACACTGAAGCTTTCTTT
>TRBV19|.|TRBJ1-5|TRBD1
CASCSWGQGQPQHF
TGTGCCAGTTGTAGCTGGGGACAGGGCCAGCCCCAGCATTTT
>TRBV2|few|TRBJ1-1|TRBD1
CASSPGTGNTEAFF
TGTGCCAGCAGTCCCGGGACAGGTAACACTGAAGCTTTCTTT
>TRBV9|.|TRBJ1-5|.
CASSVSSGANQPQHF
TGTGCCAGCAGCGTATCCTCAGGGGCCAATCAGCCCCAGCATTTT
>TRBV9|few|TRBJ1-1|TRBD1
CASSVGTGLVTEAFF
TGTGCCAGCAGCGTAGGGACAGGGTTGGTGACTGAAGCTTTCTTT
>TRBV6-1|.|TRBJ1-2|.
CASSVDGFYGYTF
TGTGCCAGCAGTGTAGACGGTTTCTATGGCTACACCTTC
>TRBV6-1|few|TRBJ2-3|.
CASSPRTGTDTQYF
TGTGCCAGCAGTCCCCGGACAGGCACAGATACGCAGTATTTT
>TRBV27|.|TRBJ1-1|.
CASSLWAGTEAFF
TGTGCCAGCAGTTTATGGGCCGGTACTGAAGCTTTCTTT
>TRBV13|.|TRBJ2-1|.
CASSLRAGQFF
TGTGCCAGCAGCTTGAGGGCAGGACAGTTCTTC
>TRBV6-6|once|TRBJ2-7|.
CASSPYRAGEQYF
TGTGCCAGCAGTCCATATCGGGCTGGGGAGCAGTACTTC
>TRBV13|.|TRBJ1-1|.
CASSQGRVTEAFF
TGTGCCAGCAGCCAGGGACGGGTCACTGAAGCTTTCTTT
>TRBV2|.|TRBJ2-5|TRBD1
CASSVGQQPAETQYF
TGTGCCAGCAGCGTGGGACAGCAGCCGGCCGAGACCCAGTACTTC
>TRBV28|.|TRBJ2-7|.
CASSLSRLEREQYF
TGTGCCAGCAGTTTAAGTAGGCTTGAGCGCGAGCAGTACTTC
>TRBV7-9|.|TRBJ2-1|TRBD2
CASSFSGGAVSEQFF
TGTGCCAGCAGCTTTAGCGGGGGGGCCGTATCTGAGCAGTTCTTC
>TRBV10-2|.|TRBJ2-7|.
CASSEGGHGPYF
TGCGCCAGCAGTGAAGGCGGTCACGGCCCTTACTTC
>TRBV4-2|.|TRBJ2-2|.
CASSQVGWANTGELFF
TGTGCCAGCAGCCAAGTAGGTTGGGCAAACACCGGGGAGCTGTTTTTT
>TRBV30|.|TRBJ2-1|TRBD1
CAWKQGLDSYNEQFF
TGTGCCTGGAAACAGGGGCTAGACTCCTACAATGAGCAGTTCTTC
>TRBV28|.|TRBJ1-2|.
CASSKGDGTRGYTF
TGTGCCAGCAGTAAGGGGGACGGAACGCGGGGCTACACCTTC
>TRBV7-8|.|TRBJ2-7|.
CASSLGGTYEQYF
TGTGCCAGCAGCTTAGGCGGGACCTACGAGCAGTACTTC
>TRBV9|.|TRBJ1-4|TRBD1
CASSPEGQGREKLFF
TGTGCCAGCAGCCCCGAAGGACAGGGAAGGGAAAAACTGTTTTTT
>TRBV6-1|.|TRBJ1-1|.
CASNQGAGHTEAFF
TGTGCCAGCAACCAAGGGGCCGGGCACACTGAAGCTTTCTTT
>TRBV18|.|TRBJ2-7|TRBD1
CASSPPPGTGGYEQYF
TGTGCCAGCTCACCTCCACCCGGGACAGGGGGTTACGAGCAGTACTTC
>TRBV12-5|.|TRBJ2-3|.
CASGSGSTDTQYF
TGTGCTAGTGGTTCCGGGAGCACAGATACGCAGTATTTT
>TRBV5-1|once|TRBJ2-5|TRBD1
CASSAPTGEETQYF
TGCGCCAGCAGCGCCCCGACAGGGGAAGAGACCCAGTACTTC
>TRBV5-6|few|TRBJ1-1|.
CASSYSTGLAEAFF
TGTGCCAGCAGCTATTCAACAGGGTTAGCTGAAGCTTTCTTT
>TRBV27|.|TRBJ2-3|.
CASSRTRTSTDTQYF
TGTGCCAGCAGTCGGACAAGAACTAGCACAGATACGCAGTATTTT
>TRBV30|.|TRBJ2-6|.
CAWRRPGANVLTF
TGTGCCTGGAGACGACCTGGGGCCAACGTCCTGACTTTC
>TRBV10-3|.|TRBJ1-2|TRBD1
CAISEPGQGHYGYTF
TGTGCCATCAGTGAGCCGGGACAGGGCCACTATGGCTACACCTTC
>TRBV29-1|.|TRBJ1-2|TRBD1
CSVDDRGAGYTF
TGCAGCGTCGATGACAGGGGGGCTGGCTACACCTTC
>TRBV5-1|.|TRBJ1-2|.
CASSLDGKGYTF
TGCGCCAGCAGTTTGGACGGAAAGGGCTACACCTTC
>TRBV19|.|TRBJ2-1|TRBD1
CASSIDLGTGTHNEQFF
TGTGCCAGTAGTATAGATCTCGGGACAGGGACCCACAATGAGCAGTTCTTC
>TRBV5-5|.|TRBJ1-1|TRBD1
CASSWDVTGWAFF
TGTGCCAGCAGCTGGGATGTGACAGGGTGGGCTTTCTTT
>TRBV27|.|TRBJ2-1|.
CASSIQLAPSYNEQFF
TGTGCCAGCAGTATTCAGTTAGCCCCGTCCTACAATGAGCAGTTCTTC
>TRBV19|.|TRBJ1-1|.
CASTINGLGDTEAFF
TGTGCCAGTACTATCAACGGCCTGGGGGACACTGAAGCTTTCTTT
>TRBV7-9|.|TRBJ2-5|.
CASSLDRARETQYF
TGTGCCAGCAGCTTAGATCGAGCGAGAGAGACCCAGTACTTC
>TRBV7-2|.|TRBJ2-5|TRBD2
CASSPMGGAQETQYF
TGTGCCAGCAGCCCCATGGGAGGGGCGCAAGAGACCCAGTACTTC
>TRBV5-4|.|TRBJ2-7|TRBD2
CASSLYVAGGRTEQYF
TGTGCCAGCAGCTTGTATGTAGCGGGGGGACGAACTGAGCAGTACTTC
>TRBV30|once|TRBJ2-3|TRBD2
CAWSGLPGTSGSHTQYF
TGTGCCTGGAGTGGGCTGCCCGGGACTAGCGGGAGTCATACGCAGTATTTT
>TRBV18|.|TRBJ2-7|TRBD1
CASPRDRGPDEQYF
TGTGCCAGCCCGCGGGACAGGGGGCCCGACGAGCAGTACTTC